This TCR beta chain was documented in a study of shared clonotypes between healthy human individuals. TCRdb keeps only in-frame clones here, not all; method: immunoSEQ multiplex PCR. The sample lists under 2,500,000 clones, more than 90% seen once, with approximately 0.13% in the top ten. The CDR3 consists of 14 residues. Deletions cut 0 bases from V and 5 bases from J, with 11 bases between. Germline-derived CDR1 and CDR2 are SGHNT and YYREEE (reference sequence). The sequenced sample was naive CD4+ T cells sorted from blood. This sample's subset: CD45RA+ positively selected. The receptor comes from a man younger than 35 in good health. The chain recombines TRBV5-4 with TRBJ2-5; no reliable D call. CDR3 sequence reads: CASSLASLRETQYF. The CDR3 DNA is TGTGCCAGCAGCTTGGCGTCCCTACGCGAGACCCAGTACTTC.